This is a list of T cell receptor beta chains from one sample in a study of cytomegalovirus exposure and HLA in healthy donors. Sequencing used immunoSEQ multiplex PCR; TCRdb keeps in-frame clones, though not all of them. The sample holds around 200,000 clones, roughly four fifths seen once. The sample taken for sequencing was PBMCs. These receptors came from a woman between 25 and 40 years old in good health and CMV-seropositive. CDR3s include the opening cysteine and the closing phenylalanine or tryptophan.

>TRBJ2-2|TRBV7-6|12
CASSLGIGELFF
>TRBJ2-6|TRBV19|15
CATKLQGSGANVLTF
>TRBJ2-2|TRBV4-3|17
CASSQNIDRVRTGELFF
>TRBJ1-4|TRBV5-1|15
CASSLGDSPNEKLFF
>TRBJ2-2|TRBV27|16
CASSAGAGGRTGELFF
>TRBJ2-2|TRBV5-1|13
CASSLAREGELFF
>TRBJ1-1|TRBV10-2|13
CASLPGGFAEAFF
>TRBJ2-2|TRBV11-2|15
CASSFVRGGTGELFF
>TRBJ1-1|TRBV5-5|14
CASSPWQGYTEAFF
>TRBJ2-2|TRBV19|14
CASTGQGHTGELFF
>TRBJ1-1|TRBV29-1|14
CSVDGGGGDTEAFF
>TRBJ1-2|TRBV5-1|16
CASSLAIGQGDYGYTF
>TRBJ1-1|TRBV6-5|15
CASSLGKGMNTEAFF
>TRBJ2-3|TRBV7-2|16
CASSSTSGSPPDTQYF
>TRBJ2-1|TRBV6-5|12
CASTEQGDEQFF
>TRBJ2-7|TRBV9|14
CASSPGQGFYEQYF
>TRBJ2-5|TRBV9|19
CASSTGPGLAGGSQETQYF
>TRBJ2-1|TRBV28|14
CASSKGLRSNEQFF
>TRBJ2-2|TRBV21-1|16
CASSKAAGQGVGELFF
>TRBJ2-7|TRBV12-5|13
CASGLTLKNEQYF
>TRBJ1-4|TRBV4-3|14
CASSQDRGDEKLFF
>TRBJ2-1|TRBV4-2|15
CASSQASSVTNEQFF
>TRBJ2-7|TRBV4-3|16
CASSQEVTSGRYEQYF
>TRBJ2-7|TRBV5-6|15
CASSPIGTGDNEQYF
>TRBJ2-7|TRBV10-1|13
CASSRQGSYEQYF
>TRBJ1-2|TRBV29-1|11
CSVGAVYGYTF
>TRBJ2-7|TRBV30|11
CAWSGLYEQYF
>TRBJ1-2|TRBV9|15
CASSAPDREPSGYTF
>TRBJ1-1|TRBV5-1|14
CASSLDRMNTEAFF
>TRBJ1-2|TRBV14|14
CASSHFGTGVVYTF
>TRBJ1-3|TRBV5-6|15
CASSIKQGSGNTIYF
>TRBJ2-7|TRBV2|13
CASGGTGSYEQYF
>TRBJ1-1|TRBV7-8|16
CASSSSGLGLNTEAFF
>TRBJ1-3|TRBV4-3|14
CASSQDTSGNTIYF
>TRBJ1-4|TRBV27|15
CASSLRGATNEKLFF
>TRBJ2-3|TRBV9|14
CASSGYNGADTQYF
>TRBJ2-5|TRBV30|14
CAWIPGKPQETQYF
>TRBJ1-2|TRBV30|12
CAWGSGLYGYTF
>TRBJ1-5|TRBV4-1|14
CASSQDRGDQPQHF
>TRBJ2-7|TRBV30|14
CAWASSGQGDEQYF
>TRBJ1-1|TRBV6-6|15
CASSYSTTGGTEAFF
>TRBJ2-4|TRBV6-6|16
CASSYPLNRAENIQYF
>TRBJ1-1|TRBV30|14
CAWSVLAKNTEAFF
>TRBJ2-3|TRBV5-4|15
CASSSQEEETDTQYF